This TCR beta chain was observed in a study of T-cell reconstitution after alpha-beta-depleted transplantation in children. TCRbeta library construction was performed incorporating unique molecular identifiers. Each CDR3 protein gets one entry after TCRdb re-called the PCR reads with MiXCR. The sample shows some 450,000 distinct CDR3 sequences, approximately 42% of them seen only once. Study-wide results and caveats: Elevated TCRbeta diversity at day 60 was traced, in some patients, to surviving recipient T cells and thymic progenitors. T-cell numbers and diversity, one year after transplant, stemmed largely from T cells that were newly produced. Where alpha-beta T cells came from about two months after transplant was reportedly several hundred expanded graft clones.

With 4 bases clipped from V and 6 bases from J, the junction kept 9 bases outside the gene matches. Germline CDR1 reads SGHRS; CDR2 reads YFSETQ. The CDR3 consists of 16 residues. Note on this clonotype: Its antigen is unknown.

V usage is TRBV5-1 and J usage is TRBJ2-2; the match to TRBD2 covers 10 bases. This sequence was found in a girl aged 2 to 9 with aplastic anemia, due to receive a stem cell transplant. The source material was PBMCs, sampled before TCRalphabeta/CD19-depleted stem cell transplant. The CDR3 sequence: CASSRPSGRDSGELFF. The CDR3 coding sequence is TGCGCCAGCAGCAGACCTAGCGGGAGAGATTCCGGGGAGCTGTTTTTT.